This passage covers 18 T cell receptor beta chains from one sample sequenced in a study of low-dose radiotherapy and immunotherapy resistance in tumors. Both TCRalpha and TCRbeta chains were reverse transcribed with V-gene-specific primers. A roughly 20-cycle PCR with a constant-region primer and V-primer adapter amplified TCRs. Each CDR3 protein is one row after TCRdb ran MiXCR on the reads. The table has fewer than 10,000 distinct CDR3 sequences, around 75% seen once. These receptors were obtained from a human donor with advanced metastatic prostate, ovarian, gallbladder or colorectal cancer (not recorded which). This table probably holds off-target reads from a library built for another chain.

CDR3 in amino acids: CASSQEIGLAADTQYF. The CDR3, as DNA: TGCGCCAGCAGCCAAGAAATCGGGCTCGCGGCAGATACGCAGTATTTT. The rearrangement uses TRBV4-3 and TRBJ2-3, with D unresolved. V dropped 0 bases and J dropped 4 bases, with 14 bases sitting between them. The length of the CDR3 is 16 residues. The V gene's germline CDR1 is LGHNA and CDR2 YSLEER.

The J gene is TRBJ2-5, the V gene TRBV18; maybe TRBD2 (6 bases). The CDR3 has 15 amino acids. Germline V gene data show CDR1 as KGHSH and CDR2 as LQKENI. Trimming stripped 2 bases from V and 3 bases from J, with 13 bases between. This chain's CDR3 is CASSPGGRFEETQYF. The DNA for the CDR3 is TGTGCCAGCTCACCAGGTGGGAGGTTTGAAGAGACCCAGTACTTC.

V gene TRBV24-1 combines with J gene TRBJ2-7, with 7 bases that match TRBD2. V shed 3 bases and J 5 bases; nucleotides not matched to a gene: 9. Per germline, CDR1 KGHDR and CDR2 SFDVKD. This CDR3 spans 15 amino acids. CDR3 in amino acids: CATSDHRDGGNEQYF. The CDR3 DNA is TGTGCCACCAGTGATCATAGGGACGGGGGGAACGAGCAGTACTTC.

As regards this clonotype: The junction departs from germline at one end; a sequencing error may be responsible. The rearrangement uses TRBV12-3 or TRBV12-4 and TRBJ2-7; D not certain. This CDR3 has 12 residues. The CDR3 loop is CASSLAPARAVF. CDR3 nucleotides: TGTGCCAGCAGTTTAGCACCGGCTCGGGCAGTCTTC.

This clonotype was seen just once. The chain employs TRBV7-6 and TRBJ2-1, with no clear D. The germline V gene encodes CDR1 SGHVS and CDR2 FNYEAQ. The CDR3 has 14 amino acids. Deletions cut 1 base from V and 6 bases from J, with 10 bases between. Here the CDR3 DNA reads TGTGCCAGCAGCTTAGGTCACGTTCCCAATGAGCAGTTCTTC. Its protein product is CASSLGHVPNEQFF.

The chain recombines TRBV4-3 with TRBJ2-1, with D perhaps TRBD2 (5 bases). Germline V CDR1 and CDR2: LGHNA, YSLEER. This CDR3 spans 15 amino acids. Trimming pared 0 bases from V and 6 bases from J, leaving 12 bases between. CDR3 nucleotide sequence: TGCGCCAGCAGCCAAGATCGCCTAGCCGTCAATGAGCAGTTCTTC. Protein sequence: CASSQDRLAVNEQFF.

The chain links TRBV7-3 to TRBJ2-2; D unclear. The germline V gene encodes CDR1 SGHTA and CDR2 FQGTGA. This CDR3 is 14 amino acids long. V was clipped by 6 bases and J by 5 bases, with 13 bases between them. The CDR3 is CASSYNPETGELFF. The CDR3, as DNA: TGTGCCAGCAGTTACAACCCAGAAACCGGGGAGCTGTTTTTT.

This clonotype was observed once. The chain has TRBV12-3 or TRBV12-4 and TRBJ2-3, with D possibly TRBD2 on 6 matching bases. This CDR3 is built from 14 residues. V lost 3 bases and J lost 5, with 12 bases in between. The chain's CDR3 is CASSLGGEGDTQYF. The DNA for the CDR3 is TGTGCCAGCAGTTTGGGCGGGGAAGGAGATACGCAGTATTTT.

V usage is TRBV15 and J usage is TRBJ2-7; possible D gene TRBD1, 5 bases. The CDR3 contains 15 residues. CDR1 LNHNV and CDR2 YYDKDF come from the germline V gene (reference sequence). Trimming removed 5 bases from V and 3 bases from J, with 17 bases in between. The CDR3 is CATSPRSQGIYEQYF. For the CDR3, the DNA is TGTGCCACCAGCCCTAGGTCCCAGGGCATCTACGAGCAGTACTTC. Full variable domain (outside the CDR3, taken from reference TRBV15 and TRBJ2-7): DAMVIQNPRYQVTQFGKPVTLSCSQTLNHNVMYWYQQKSSQAPKLLFHYYDKDFNNEADTPDNFQSRRPNTSFCFLDIRSPGLGDTAMYLCATSPRSQGIYEQYFGPGTRLTVT.

V is TRBV6-5 and J is TRBJ1-3; D gene unclear. Germline lookup yields CDR1 MNHEY and CDR2 SVGAGI. The ends were cut back, 0 bases at V and 0 bases at J, with 6 bases in the middle. The CDR3 is 15 residues long. The CDR3 loop is CASSYSFSSGNTIYF. The CDR3 DNA is TGTGCCAGCAGTTACTCGTTTTCCTCTGGAAACACCATATATTTT.

The genes are TRBV28 and TRBJ1-1, with D uncertain. The CDR3 sequence is 14 residues long. CDR1 is MDHEN, CDR2 SYDVKM, per germline. The V and J ends lost 6 bases and 4 bases respectively, with 15 bases between them. The CDR3 loop is CASSSAGSGTEAFF. The CDR3 DNA reads as TGTGCCAGCAGCTCCGCGGGGTCGGGCACTGAAGCTTTCTTT.

This clonotype was seen more than once but under ten times. The V and J genes are TRBV2 and TRBJ2-2; a weak D match, TRBD1 (6 bases). The V end was cut by 4 bases, the J end by 3 bases, with 15 bases between. Germline V gene data show CDR1 as SNHLY and CDR2 as FYNNEI. The CDR3 has 16 amino acids. This chain's CDR3 is CASSAGRGIDTGELFF. The CDR3 nucleotides are TGTGCCAGCAGTGCGGGCAGGGGAATCGACACCGGGGAGCTGTTTTTT.

The chain is built from TRBV28 and TRBJ2-7; the D is unclear. Per germline, CDR1 MDHEN and CDR2 SYDVKM. V dropped 6 bases and J dropped 4 bases, with 16 bases sitting between them. The CDR3 covers 14 residues. CDR3 in amino acids: CASSRRAVTYEQYF. The CDR3 nucleotides read TGTGCCAGCAGCCGCCGGGCCGTAACGTACGAGCAGTACTTC.

This rearrangement joins TRBV4-2 to TRBJ2-7; tentatively, D is TRBD1 (5 bases). With 2 bases removed from V and 2 bases from J, the gap between germline ends came to 7 bases. The germline V gene has CDR1 LGHNA and CDR2 YNFKEQ. The CDR3 is 13 residues long. The DNA for the CDR3 is TGTGCCAGCAGCCAAATAGGGGCCTACGAGCAGTACTTC. It is translated as CASSQIGAYEQYF.

This chain joins TRBV5-4 and TRBJ2-1, with 9 nucleotides matching TRBD2. Germline CDR1 and CDR2: SGHNT and YYREEE (reference sequence). CDR3 length: 14 residues. Trimming took 5 bases from V and 7 from J; bases not matched to a gene: 7. This chain's CDR3 is CASSSGTSSNEQFF. As DNA, the CDR3 is TGTGCCAGCAGTTCCGGGACTAGCTCGAATGAGCAGTTCTTC.

The chain recombines TRBV5-1 with TRBJ2-3; 9 bases agree with TRBD2. Germline CDR1 and CDR2: SGHRS and YFSETQ. The CDR3 is made up of 16 amino acids. V shed 2 bases and J 2 bases; nucleotides not matched to a gene: 6. The CDR3 protein is CASSFGAGGFTDTQYF. The CDR3 region has the DNA TGCGCCAGCAGCTTTGGAGCGGGAGGATTCACAGATACGCAGTATTTT.

J is TRBJ2-7 and V is TRBV28; TRBD2 might be the D (6 bases). Trimming took off 5 bases at V and 3 bases at J, with 14 bases between the two ends. The CDR3 totals 14 residues. CDR1 MDHEN and CDR2 SYDVKM come from the germline V gene. CDR3: CASSPPGLDYEQYF. In DNA form, the CDR3 reads TGTGCCAGCAGTCCGCCGGGACTCGACTACGAGCAGTACTTC.

The chain uses TRBV3-1 and TRBJ2-7; D unclear. V lost 1 base and J lost 6, with 13 bases in between. Germline V gives CDR1 LGHDT, CDR2 YNNKEL (reference sequence). The length of the CDR3 is 14 residues. As DNA, the CDR3 is TGTGCCAGCAGCCAAGGTCATAAAGCTGGCGAGCAGTACTTC. This translates into CASSQGHKAGEQYF.